One sample yielded the 17 T cell receptor beta chains listed below, sequenced in a study of chemoradiotherapy in HPV16-positive cancers. Profiling relied on immunoSEQ multiplex PCR, and the TCRdb table lists in-frame clones only, not all of them. Of under 35,000 clones listed, 93% were seen once; the top ten hold approximately 19%. The sample in question was blood, obtained from a patient who underwent chemoradiotherapy. The receptors were gathered from a human donor with HPV-associated anogenital cancer.

The chain uses TRBV7-9 and TRBJ2-1, with D perhaps TRBD2 (6 bases). The CDR3 has 16 residues. CDR1 SEHNR and CDR2 FQNEAQ come from the germline V gene (reference sequence). V was cut by 5 bases and J by 9 bases, with 23 bases left in between. The CDR3 is CASSTGLLPRVSEQFF. In DNA, the CDR3 is TGTGCCAGCAGCACGGGACTCCTACCGAGGGTCTCTGAGCAGTTCTTC.

A single count supports this clone. J is TRBJ1-5 and V is TRBV4-3; D not certain. Germline values: CDR1 LGHNA, CDR2 YSLEER. V was trimmed by 3 bases and J by 0 bases, leaving 15 bases between them. CDR3 length: 17 amino acids. Here the CDR3 reads CASSQGLEEVSNQPQHF. CDR3 DNA sequence: TGCGCCAGCAGCCAGGGATTGGAAGAGGTTAGCAATCAGCCCCAGCATTTT.

The gene calls are TRBV4-3 and TRBJ1-1; a possible D gene is TRBD1 (5 bases). The CDR3 sequence is 18 residues long. Trimming took 4 bases from V and 0 from J, leaving 21 bases between them. Germline CDR1 LGHNA, CDR2 YSLEER. The DNA of the CDR3 is TGCGCCAGCAGCCCCTACTCGGGGGTAATTGGGATGAACACTGAAGCTTTCTTT. This sequence encodes CASSPYSGVIGMNTEAFF.

The CDR3 bases are TGTGCCAGCAGCGCGACGGGGGAGGGCTACACCTTC. Encoded protein: CASSATGEGYTF. The chain uses TRBV9 and TRBJ1-2, with D maybe TRBD1 (5 bases). CDR1 is SGDLS and CDR2 is YYNGEE in the germline V gene. This CDR3 spans 12 amino acids. V was trimmed by 3 bases and J by 8 bases, leaving 11 bases between them.

This chain connects TRBV6-6 to TRBJ1-1; TRBD1 matches 9 bases. Losses at the gene ends were 2 bases for V and 3 bases for J; bases not matched to a gene: 4. Germline V gene sequence: CDR1 MNHNY, CDR2 SVGAGI (reference sequence). The CDR3 sequence is 15 residues long. CDR3 region: CASSYPDRGDTEAFF. CDR3 in DNA: TGTGCCAGCAGTTACCCGGACAGGGGAGACACTGAAGCTTTCTTT.

The chain is built from TRBV4-2 and TRBJ2-3; 11 positions agree with TRBD2. Unmatched junction bases numbered 8, after V lost 4 bases and J lost 2 bases. The germline gives CDR1 LGHNA, CDR2 YNFKEQ. The CDR3 runs to 17 residues. The CDR3 bases are TGTGCCAGCAGCCGGGGACCGGGACTAGCGGACACAGATACGCAGTATTTT. This translates into CASSRGPGLADTDTQYF.

This rearrangement joins TRBV7-9 to TRBJ1-2; D gene ambiguous. The CDR3 covers 15 residues. With 2 bases removed from V and 4 bases from J, the gap between germline ends came to 14 bases. Germline CDR1 SEHNR, CDR2 FQNEAQ (reference sequence). CDR3 amino acids: CASSLRTGGFYGYTF. The DNA of the CDR3 is TGTGCCAGCAGCTTAAGGACGGGCGGCTTCTATGGCTACACCTTC. Complete variable domain (other parts from reference TRBV7-9 and TRBJ1-2): DTGVSQNPRHKITKRGQNVTFRCDPISEHNRLYWYRQTLGQGPEFLTYFQNEAQLEKSRLLSDRFSAERPKGSFSTLEIQRTEQGDSAMYLCASSLRTGGFYGYTFGSGTRLTVV.

The genes are TRBV2 and TRBJ2-1; TRBD2 might be the D (6 bases). CDR3 length: 14 residues. CDR1 is SNHLY, CDR2 FYNNEI, per germline. Trimming stripped 0 bases from V and 12 bases from J, with 15 bases between. The CDR3 DNA follows: TGTGCCAGCAGTGAAGCGCTTCGGGGGTTCGGGCAGTTCTTC. Translating it yields CASSEALRGFGQFF.

The chain carries TRBV18 and TRBJ2-7, with D possibly TRBD1 on 5 matching bases. CDR1 and CDR2 (germline): KGHSH, LQKENI. This CDR3 is built from 16 residues. V was shortened by 3 bases and J by 2 bases, with 17 bases between the two germline ends. The CDR3 DNA sequence: TGTGCCAGCTCACCGTCGTATGGGGCAGTCACCTACGAGCAGTACTTC. Encoded protein: CASSPSYGAVTYEQYF.

The sample holds a few counts of this clone. The genes are TRBV2 and TRBJ1-6, with a tentative D call TRBD1 (5 bases). Germline V gives CDR1 SNHLY, CDR2 FYNNEI. The CDR3 consists of 16 residues. Trimming left V 6 bases short and J 10 bases short, with 22 bases between. The CDR3 bases are TGTGCCAGCAGCACTCCTCAGGGCACCACTGAGTCACCCCTCCACTTT. Amino acids: CASSTPQGTTESPLHF. The complete variable domain, with remaining parts taken from reference TRBV2 and TRBJ1-6, reads EPEVTQTPSHQVTQMGQEVILRCVPISNHLYFYWYRQILGQKVEFLVSFYNNEISEKSEIFDDQFSVERPDGSNFTLKIRSTKLEDSAMYFCASSTPQGTTESPLHFGNGTRLTVT.

The chain is built from TRBV7-3 and TRBJ2-1; 7 positions match TRBD1. From germline, CDR1 is SGHTA and CDR2 FQGTGA. After removal of 3 bases from V and 8 bases from J, the junction contained 7 bases not matched to a gene. The CDR3 has 14 amino acids. CDR3 DNA: TGTGCCAGCAGCTTGGGACAGAATTACGATGAGCAGTTCTTC. Protein: CASSLGQNYDEQFF.

In this sample, this clone turned up once. The chain recombines TRBV15 with TRBJ2-7, with 7 bases fitting TRBD1. The CDR3 covers 15 residues. The germline V gene encodes CDR1 LNHNV and CDR2 YYDKDF (reference sequence). V lost 9 bases and J lost 6; bases outside the gene matches: 17. The CDR3: CATTRYRDRVSEQYF. The CDR3 coding sequence is TGTGCCACTACCCGATATCGGGACAGAGTTTCCGAGCAGTACTTC.

The chain uses TRBV6-5 and TRBJ2-7, with D maybe TRBD2 (6 bases). This CDR3 has 13 residues. The germline gives CDR1 MNHEY, CDR2 SVGAGI. Trimming took off 6 bases at V and 6 bases at J, with 15 bases between the two ends. CDR3 region: CASREGGTGEQYF. The CDR3 bases are TGTGCCAGCAGGGAAGGAGGGACCGGCGAGCAGTACTTC.

The CDR3 loop is CASSPWSSYNEQFF. The CDR3 DNA reads TGTGCCAGCAGCCCCTGGAGCTCCTACAATGAGCAGTTCTTC. The chain links TRBV5-4 to TRBJ2-1; D is undetermined. Between the trimmed V and J ends, which lost 4 bases and 0 bases, there was a span of 8 bases. This CDR3 contains 14 residues. Germline lookup yields CDR1 SGHNT and CDR2 YYREEE (reference sequence).

V and J are TRBV18 and TRBJ2-1, with D maybe TRBD2 (5 bases). CDR1 is KGHSH, CDR2 LQKENI, per germline. The CDR3 extends over 16 amino acids. Trimming took 3 bases from V and 6 from J, leaving 18 bases between them. CDR3 loop: CASSPSGTVNSNEQFF. DNA of the CDR3: TGTGCCAGCTCACCGTCGGGAACAGTCAATTCCAATGAGCAGTTCTTC.

The genes are TRBV7-3 and TRBJ2-3; D remains ambiguous. Between the trimmed V and J ends, which lost 5 bases and 2 bases, there was a span of 5 bases. CDR1 and CDR2 from the germline V gene are SGHTA and FQGTGA. This CDR3 comprises 12 residues. The CDR3 here is CASSPYTDTQYF. The DNA for the CDR3 is TGTGCCAGCAGCCCATACACAGATACGCAGTATTTT.

The rearrangement links TRBV15 to TRBJ2-1, with 11 bases that match TRBD2. The germline V gene encodes CDR1 LNHNV and CDR2 YYDKDF (reference sequence). The V gene end was trimmed by 3 bases and the J gene end by 5 bases; junction bases not matched to a gene: 6. This CDR3 is 16 amino acids long. The CDR3 spells CATSRGPGLADNEQFF. CDR3 in DNA: TGTGCCACCAGCAGGGGACCGGGACTAGCGGACAATGAGCAGTTCTTC.